This T cell receptor beta chain derives from a study of neurological immune-mediated disorders. The time point is: longitudinal time-point 3. The CDR3 spans 17 residues. The V gene end was trimmed by 2 bases and the J gene end by 0 bases; junction bases not matched to a gene: 0. Germline-derived CDR1 and CDR2 are ENHRY and SYGVKD. Findings of the study overall: Levels of TCR clonal expansion peaked in HTLV-1-associated myelopathy and reached their lowest in multiple sclerosis, under those of healthy controls.

5'RACE with 10-nucleotide random UMIs generated the cDNA. TCRdb re-analysed the 5' RACE reads in MiXCR, keeping a single row per CDR3 protein. Here the sample spans roughly 100,000 distinct CDR3 sequences, more than 10% being singletons. This clonotype came up a few times. The antigen is not known. The genes are TRBV10-3 and TRBJ2-6; TRBD1 matches at 11 bases. This receptor was identified in a female donor with HTLV-1-associated myelopathy (HAM/TSP). The sequencing sample was made of PBMCs. CDR3 sequence: CAISEGTGGSGANVLTF. Written as DNA, the CDR3 is TGTGCCATCAGTGAGGGGACAGGGGGCTCTGGGGCCAACGTCCTGACTTTC.